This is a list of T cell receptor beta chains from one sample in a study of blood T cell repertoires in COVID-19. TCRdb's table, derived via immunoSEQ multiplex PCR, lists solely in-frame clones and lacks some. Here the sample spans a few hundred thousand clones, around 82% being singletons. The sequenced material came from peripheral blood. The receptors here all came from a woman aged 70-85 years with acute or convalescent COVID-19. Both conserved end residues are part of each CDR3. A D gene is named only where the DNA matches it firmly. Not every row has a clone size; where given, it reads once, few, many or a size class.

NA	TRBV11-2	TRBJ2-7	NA	CASSLAQAYEQYF	TGTGCCAGCAGCCTAGCCCAGGCCTACGAGCAGTACTTC
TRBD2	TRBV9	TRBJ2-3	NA	CASSVASGGGPDTQYF	TGTGCCAGCAGCGTAGCTTCGGGCGGGGGGCCAGATACGCAGTATTTT
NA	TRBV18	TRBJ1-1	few	CASSPVQGRTEAFF	TGTGCCAGCTCACCAGTCCAGGGTAGGACTGAAGCTTTCTTT
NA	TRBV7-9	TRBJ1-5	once	CASSREPNQPQHF	TGTGCCAGCAGTCGTGAGCCTAATCAGCCCCAGCATTTT
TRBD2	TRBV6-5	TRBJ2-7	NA	CASSTLAGVPYEQYF	TGTGCCAGCAGTACCCTAGCGGGGGTGCCCTACGAGCAGTACTTC
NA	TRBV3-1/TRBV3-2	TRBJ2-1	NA	CASSQVSGLGYNEQFF	TGTGCCAGCAGCCAAGTGTCGGGTCTCGGCTACAATGAGCAGTTCTTC
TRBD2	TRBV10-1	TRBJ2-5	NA	CASSEGLAGQETQYF	TGCGCCAGCAGTGAAGGCCTAGCGGGGCAAGAGACCCAGTACTTC
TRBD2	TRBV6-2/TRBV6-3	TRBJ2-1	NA	CASSFERGGKDEQFF	TGTGCCAGCAGTTTCGAGCGGGGGGGAAAGGATGAGCAGTTCTTC
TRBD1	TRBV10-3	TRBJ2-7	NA	CAIRPTGTGGAEQYF	TGTGCCATCAGGCCAACCGGGACAGGGGGCGCCGAGCAGTACTTC
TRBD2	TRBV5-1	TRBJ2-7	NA	CASTPGASGGGISYEQYF	TGCGCCAGCACCCCTGGGGCTAGCGGGGGGGGGATCTCCTACGAGCAGTACTTC
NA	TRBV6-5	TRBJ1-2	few	CASRSRQAPRGYTF	TGTGCCAGCAGATCCCGACAGGCTCCACGGGGCTACACCTTC
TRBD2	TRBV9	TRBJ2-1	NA	CASSHQGTSGEKSSYNEQFF	TGTGCCAGCAGCCACCAAGGGACTAGCGGGGAGAAGAGCTCCTACAATGAGCAGTTCTTC
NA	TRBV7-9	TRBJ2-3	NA	CASSFGGTQYF	TGTGCCAGCAGCTTTGGAGGTACGCAGTATTTT
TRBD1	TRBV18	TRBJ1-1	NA	CASSPKTGGGRYTEAFF	TGTGCCAGCTCACCAAAAACAGGGGGCGGACGGTACACTGAAGCTTTCTTT
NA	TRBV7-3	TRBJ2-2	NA	CASSPGLEGAGELFF	TGTGCCAGCAGCCCTGGGCTCGAGGGGGCCGGGGAGCTGTTTTTT
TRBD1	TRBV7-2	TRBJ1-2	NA	CASSSPTRTGYGYTF	TGTGCCAGCAGCTCCCCTACCCGGACAGGCTATGGCTACACCTTC
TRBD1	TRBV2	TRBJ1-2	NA	CASKRTGYGYTF	TGTGCCAGCAAGCGGACAGGCTATGGCTACACCTTC
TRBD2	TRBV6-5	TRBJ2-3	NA	CASSSSGGVDTQYF	TGTGCCAGCAGTTCGAGCGGGGGGGTCGATACGCAGTATTTT
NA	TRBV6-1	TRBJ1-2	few	CASSEGGSHGYTF	TGTGCCAGCAGTGAAGGAGGGAGCCATGGCTACACCTTC
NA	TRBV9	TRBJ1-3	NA	CASSAFQASGNTIYF	TGTGCCAGCAGCGCCTTCCAAGCCTCTGGAAACACCATATATTTT
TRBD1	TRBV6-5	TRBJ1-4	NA	CASDRQGAVGEKLFF	TGTGCCAGCGATCGCCAGGGGGCGGTAGGTGAAAAACTGTTTTTT
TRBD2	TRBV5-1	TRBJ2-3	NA	CASSLGIAGGGTDTQYF	TGCGCCAGCAGCTTGGGGATAGCGGGGGGAGGCACAGATACGCAGTATTTT
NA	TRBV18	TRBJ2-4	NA	CASSLIRGLAKNIQYF	TGTGCCAGCTCACTCATCAGGGGTTTAGCCAAAAACATTCAGTACTTC
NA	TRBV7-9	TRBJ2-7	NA	CASSFSDTTYEQYF	TGTGCCAGCAGCTTTTCCGACACCACCTACGAGCAGTACTTC
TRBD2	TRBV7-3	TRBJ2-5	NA	CASSSTSDGTQYF	TGTGCCAGCAGCTCGACTAGCGACGGGACCCAGTACTTC
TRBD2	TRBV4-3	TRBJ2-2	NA	CASSQDPLGAGAGELFF	TGCGCCAGCAGCCAAGATCCTCTCGGTGCGGGGGCCGGGGAGCTGTTTTTT
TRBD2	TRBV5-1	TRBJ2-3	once	CASSSSISGGATDTQYF	TGCGCCAGCAGCTCGTCTATTAGCGGGGGGGCGACAGATACGCAGTATTTT
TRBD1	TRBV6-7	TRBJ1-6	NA	CASSTTGASSYNSPLHF	TGTGCCAGCAGTACGACAGGGGCGAGCTCCTATAATTCACCCCTCCACTTT
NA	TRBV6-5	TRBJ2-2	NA	CATLPGIAGELFF	TGTGCCACCCTTCCGGGGATCGCCGGGGAGCTGTTTTTT
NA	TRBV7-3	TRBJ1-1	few	CASSLGAQNTEAFF	TGTGCCAGCAGCTTGGGAGCCCAAAACACTGAAGCTTTCTTT
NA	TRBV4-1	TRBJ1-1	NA	CASSQAFRGTRAEAFF	TGCGCCAGCAGCCAAGCCTTCAGGGGAACTCGGGCTGAAGCTTTCTTT
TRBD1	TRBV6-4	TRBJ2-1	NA	CASSAPGQGLNNEQFF	TGTGCCAGCAGTGCCCCGGGACAGGGGCTCAACAATGAGCAGTTCTTC
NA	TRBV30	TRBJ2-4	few	CAWDQGTKNIQYF	TGTGCCTGGGACCAGGGAACCAAAAACATTCAGTACTTC
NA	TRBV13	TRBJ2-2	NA	CASSSRQVANTGELFF	TGTGCCAGCAGCTCCCGACAGGTCGCGAACACCGGGGAGCTGTTTTTT
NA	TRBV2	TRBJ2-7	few	CASSIYEQYF	TGTGCCAGCTCTATCTACGAGCAGTACTTC
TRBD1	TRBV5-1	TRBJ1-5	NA	CASSPGGSGQPQHF	TGCGCCAGCAGCCCAGGGGGGTCTGGGCAGCCCCAGCATTTT
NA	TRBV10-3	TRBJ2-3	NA	CAISESLRQNTDTQYF	TGTGCCATCAGTGAGTCATTGAGACAGAACACAGATACGCAGTATTTT
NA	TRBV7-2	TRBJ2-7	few	CASSLGEYEQYF	TGTGCCAGCAGCTTAGGGGAGTACGAGCAGTACTTC
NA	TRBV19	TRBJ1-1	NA	CASSPQTEVEAFF	TGTGCCAGTAGTCCACAGACAGAAGTCGAAGCTTTCTTT
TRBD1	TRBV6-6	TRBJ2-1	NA	CASHTSQTGMHEQFF	TGTGCCAGCCACACCTCACAGACAGGGATGCATGAGCAGTTCTTC
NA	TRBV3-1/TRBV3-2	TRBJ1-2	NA	CATGDYGYTF	TGTGCCACAGGGGACTATGGCTACACCTTC
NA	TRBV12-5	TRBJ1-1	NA	CASGSMATGNTEAFF	TGTGCTAGTGGCTCAATGGCGACGGGGAACACTGAAGCTTTCTTT
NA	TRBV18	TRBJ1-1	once	CASSPVGAGTSTEAFF	TGTGCCAGCTCACCAGTCGGGGCCGGGACAAGCACTGAAGCTTTCTTT
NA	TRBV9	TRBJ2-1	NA	CASSVATRHSYNEQFF	TGTGCCAGCAGCGTAGCAACTAGACATTCCTACAATGAGCAGTTCTTC
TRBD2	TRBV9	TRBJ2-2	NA	CASTHGGAVTGELFF	TGTGCCAGCACCCACGGGGGGGCGGTCACCGGGGAGCTGTTTTTT
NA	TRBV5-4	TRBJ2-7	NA	CASSLDPSGSTYEQYF	TGTGCCAGCAGCTTGGATCCCTCGGGGTCCACCTACGAGCAGTACTTC